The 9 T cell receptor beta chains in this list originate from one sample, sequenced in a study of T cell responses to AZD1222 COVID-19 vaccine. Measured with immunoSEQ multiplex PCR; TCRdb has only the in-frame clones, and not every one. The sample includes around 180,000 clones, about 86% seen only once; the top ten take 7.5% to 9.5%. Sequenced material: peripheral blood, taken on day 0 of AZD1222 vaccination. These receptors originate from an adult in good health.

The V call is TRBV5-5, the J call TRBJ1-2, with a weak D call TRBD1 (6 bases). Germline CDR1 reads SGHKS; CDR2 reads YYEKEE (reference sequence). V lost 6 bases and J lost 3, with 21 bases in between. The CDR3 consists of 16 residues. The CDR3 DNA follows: TGTGCCAGCAACTCATTAGCCGGGACACCTTACTATGGCTACACCTTC. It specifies CASNSLAGTPYYGYTF.

CDR3 residues: CASSNLDLGTEAFF. The CDR3 DNA follows: TGTGCCAGCAGTAACCTGGACCTAGGCACTGAAGCTTTCTTT. The V gene is TRBV6-2 or TRBV6-3, the J gene TRBJ1-1; D gene unclear. This CDR3 has 14 residues. Germline V gene lookup returns CDR1 MNHEY and CDR2 SVGEGT. The ends were cut back, 5 bases at V and 4 bases at J, with 14 bases in the middle.

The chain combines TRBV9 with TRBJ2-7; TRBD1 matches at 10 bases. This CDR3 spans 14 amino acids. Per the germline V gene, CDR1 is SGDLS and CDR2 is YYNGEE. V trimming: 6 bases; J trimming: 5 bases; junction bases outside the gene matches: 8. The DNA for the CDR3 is TGTGCCAGCACCCAGGGACAGGGGCCAGACGAGCAGTACTTC. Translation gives CASTQGQGPDEQYF.

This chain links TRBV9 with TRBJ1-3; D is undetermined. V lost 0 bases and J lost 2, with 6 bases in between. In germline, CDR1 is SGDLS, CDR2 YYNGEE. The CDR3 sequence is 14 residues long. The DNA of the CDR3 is TGTGCCAGCAGCGTAGCGGCTACTGGAAACACCATATATTTT. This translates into CASSVAATGNTIYF.

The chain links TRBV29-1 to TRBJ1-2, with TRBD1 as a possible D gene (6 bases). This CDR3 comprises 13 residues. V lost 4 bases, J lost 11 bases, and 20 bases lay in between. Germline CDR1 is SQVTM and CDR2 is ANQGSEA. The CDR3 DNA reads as TGCAGCGTTGGGATACAACAGGGAACAGGTTACACCTTC. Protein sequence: CSVGIQQGTGYTF.

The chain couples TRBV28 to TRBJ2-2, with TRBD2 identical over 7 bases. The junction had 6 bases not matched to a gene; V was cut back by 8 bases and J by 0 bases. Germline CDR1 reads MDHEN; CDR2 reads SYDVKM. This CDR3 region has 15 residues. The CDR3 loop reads CASGSGDSNTGELFF. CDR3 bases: TGTGCCAGCGGAAGCGGGGACTCGAACACCGGGGAGCTGTTTTTT.

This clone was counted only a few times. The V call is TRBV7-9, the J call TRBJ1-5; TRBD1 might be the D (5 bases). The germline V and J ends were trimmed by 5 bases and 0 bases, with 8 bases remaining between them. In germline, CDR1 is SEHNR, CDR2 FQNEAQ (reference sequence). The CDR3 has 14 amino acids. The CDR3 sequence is CASSIDSSNQPQHF. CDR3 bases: TGTGCCAGCAGCATAGACAGTAGCAATCAGCCCCAGCATTTT.

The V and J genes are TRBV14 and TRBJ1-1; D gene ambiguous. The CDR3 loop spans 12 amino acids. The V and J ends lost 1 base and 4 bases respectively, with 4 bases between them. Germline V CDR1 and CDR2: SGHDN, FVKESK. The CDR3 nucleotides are TGTGCCAGCAGCCAAGTCTCCACTGAAGCTTTCTTT. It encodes CASSQVSTEAFF.

CDR3 loop: CASSLIGGYEQYF. CDR3 bases: TGTGCCAGCAGCTTGATCGGAGGGTACGAGCAGTACTTC. The chain carries TRBV5-4 and TRBJ2-7; TRBD2 might be the D (6 bases). Germline lookup yields CDR1 SGHNT and CDR2 YYREEE (reference sequence). This CDR3 is 13 amino acids long. The V gene lost 1 base and the J gene lost 4 bases, with 9 bases spanning the gap.